This T cell receptor (beta chain) is drawn from a study of human thymus T cells. Overall study results and limits: There were highly overlapping thymic repertoires among unrelated individuals, as related research reported.

Repertoires were generated with immunoSEQ multiplex PCR, while TCRdb's copy carries only in-frame clones and drops some. Of tens of thousands of clones in the sample, 90% to 95% were seen once. The study used thymus tissue resected during corrective heart surgery. About this clone itself: Antigen: not known.

The CDR3 is 16 residues long. The V end was cut by 5 bases, the J end by 0 bases, with 14 bases between. CDR1 is MDHEN, CDR2 SYDVKM, per germline. The TCR sequence derives from a girl under three years old with a congenital heart defect but otherwise immunologically healthy. What was sequenced was thymus tissue. This chain joins TRBV28 and TRBJ2-1, with D perhaps TRBD1 or TRBD2 (5 bases each). CDR3 sequence reads: CASSSLGTGSYNEQFF. The CDR3, as DNA: TGTGCCAGCAGTAGTTTGGGGACGGGCTCCTACAATGAGCAGTTCTTC.